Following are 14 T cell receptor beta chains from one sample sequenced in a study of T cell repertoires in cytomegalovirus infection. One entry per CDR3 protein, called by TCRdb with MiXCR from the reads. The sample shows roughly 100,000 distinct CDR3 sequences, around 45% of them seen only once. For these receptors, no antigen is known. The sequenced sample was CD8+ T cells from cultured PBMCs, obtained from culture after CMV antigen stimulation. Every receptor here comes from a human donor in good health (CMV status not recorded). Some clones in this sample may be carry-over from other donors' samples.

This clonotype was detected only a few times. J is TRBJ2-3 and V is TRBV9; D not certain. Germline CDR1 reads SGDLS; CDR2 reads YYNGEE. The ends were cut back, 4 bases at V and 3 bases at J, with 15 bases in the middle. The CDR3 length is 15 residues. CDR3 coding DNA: TGTGCCAGCAGCTCATCCACCCCGGCTACAGATACGCAGTATTTT. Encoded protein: CASSSSTPATDTQYF.

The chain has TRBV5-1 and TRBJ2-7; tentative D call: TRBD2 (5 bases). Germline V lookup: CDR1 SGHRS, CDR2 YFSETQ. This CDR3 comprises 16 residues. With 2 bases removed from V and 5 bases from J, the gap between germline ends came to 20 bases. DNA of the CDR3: TGCGCCAGCAGCTTTACATCGGAGAGGGTTGTTAACGAGCAGTACTTC. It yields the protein CASSFTSERVVNEQYF.

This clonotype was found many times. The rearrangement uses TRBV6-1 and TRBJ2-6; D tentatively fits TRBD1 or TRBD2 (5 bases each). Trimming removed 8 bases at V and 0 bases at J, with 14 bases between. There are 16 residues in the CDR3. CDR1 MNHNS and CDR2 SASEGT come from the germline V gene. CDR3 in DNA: TGTGCCAGCTGGCCGGGGCCCTACTCTGGGGCCAACGTCCTGACTTTC. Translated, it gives CASWPGPYSGANVLTF.

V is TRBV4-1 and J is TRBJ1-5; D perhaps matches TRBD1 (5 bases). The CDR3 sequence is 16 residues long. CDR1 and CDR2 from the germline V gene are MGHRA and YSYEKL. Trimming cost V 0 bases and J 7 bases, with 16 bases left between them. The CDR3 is CASSQDPGGGWQPQHF. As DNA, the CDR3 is TGCGCCAGCAGCCAAGACCCGGGGGGGGGTTGGCAGCCCCAGCATTTT.

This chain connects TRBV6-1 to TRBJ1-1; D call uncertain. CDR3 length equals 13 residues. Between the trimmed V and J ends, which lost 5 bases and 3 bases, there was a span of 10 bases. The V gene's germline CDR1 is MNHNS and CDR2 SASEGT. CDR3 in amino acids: CASSIYSYTEAFF. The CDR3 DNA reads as TGTGCCAGCAGTATATACAGTTACACTGAAGCTTTCTTT.

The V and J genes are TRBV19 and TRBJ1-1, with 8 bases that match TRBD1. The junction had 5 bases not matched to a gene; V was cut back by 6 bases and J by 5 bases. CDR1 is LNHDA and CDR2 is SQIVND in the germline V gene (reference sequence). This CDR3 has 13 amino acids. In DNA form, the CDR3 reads TGTGCCAGTAGGGCAGGGGGCGAGACTGAAGCTTTCTTT. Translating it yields CASRAGGETEAFF.

The CDR3 here is CASSPGQLNTEAFF. The CDR3 nucleotides read TGTGCCAGCAGTCCGGGACAGCTGAACACTGAAGCTTTCTTT. This chain connects TRBV2 to TRBJ1-1, with 7 bases identical to TRBD1. The trim removed 5 bases at V and 0 bases at J, leaving 3 bases unmatched. Germline CDR1 SNHLY, CDR2 FYNNEI. The CDR3 loop spans 14 amino acids.

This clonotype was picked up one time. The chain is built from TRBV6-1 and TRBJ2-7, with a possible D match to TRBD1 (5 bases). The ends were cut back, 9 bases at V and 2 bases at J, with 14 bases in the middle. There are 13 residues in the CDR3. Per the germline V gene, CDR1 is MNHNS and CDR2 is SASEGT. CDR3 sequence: CASQTAYTYEQYF. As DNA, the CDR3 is TGTGCCAGTCAGACAGCCTATACCTACGAGCAGTACTTC.

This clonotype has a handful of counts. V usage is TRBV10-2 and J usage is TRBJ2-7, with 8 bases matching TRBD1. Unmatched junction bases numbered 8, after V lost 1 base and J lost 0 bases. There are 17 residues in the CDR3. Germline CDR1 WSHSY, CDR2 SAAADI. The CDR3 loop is CASSEWGRQGASYEQYF. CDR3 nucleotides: TGCGCCAGCAGTGAGTGGGGTAGGCAGGGGGCCTCCTACGAGCAGTACTTC.

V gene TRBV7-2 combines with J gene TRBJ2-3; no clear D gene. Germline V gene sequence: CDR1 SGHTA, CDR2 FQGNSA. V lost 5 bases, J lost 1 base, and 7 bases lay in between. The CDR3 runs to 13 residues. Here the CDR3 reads CASSLLRTDTQYF. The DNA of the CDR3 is TGTGCCAGCAGCCTCTTACGCACAGATACGCAGTATTTT.

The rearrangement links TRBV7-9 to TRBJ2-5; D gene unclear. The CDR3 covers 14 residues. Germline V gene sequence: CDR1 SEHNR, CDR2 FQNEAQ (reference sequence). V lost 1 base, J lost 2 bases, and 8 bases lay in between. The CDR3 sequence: CASSLEGRQETQYF. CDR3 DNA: TGTGCCAGCAGCTTAGAGGGCAGACAAGAGACCCAGTACTTC. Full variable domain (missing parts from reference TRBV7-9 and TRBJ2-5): DTGVSQNPRHKITKRGQNVTFRCDPISEHNRLYWYRQTLGQGPEFLTYFQNEAQLEKSRLLSDRFSAERPKGSFSTLEIQRTEQGDSAMYLCASSLEGRQETQYFGPGTRLLVL.

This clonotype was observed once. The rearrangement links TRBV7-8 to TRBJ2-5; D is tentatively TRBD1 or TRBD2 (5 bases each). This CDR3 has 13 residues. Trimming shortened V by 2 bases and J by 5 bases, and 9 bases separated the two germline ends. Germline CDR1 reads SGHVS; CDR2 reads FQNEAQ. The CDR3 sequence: CASSLWWGETQYF. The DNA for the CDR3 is TGTGCCAGCAGCTTATGGTGGGGGGAGACCCAGTACTTC.

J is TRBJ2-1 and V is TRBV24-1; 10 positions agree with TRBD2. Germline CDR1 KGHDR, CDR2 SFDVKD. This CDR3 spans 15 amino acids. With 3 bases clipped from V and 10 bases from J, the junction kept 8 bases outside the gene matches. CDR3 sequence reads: CATSDPLAGALEQFF. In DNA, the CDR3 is TGTGCCACCAGTGATCCCCTAGCGGGGGCCCTGGAGCAGTTCTTC.

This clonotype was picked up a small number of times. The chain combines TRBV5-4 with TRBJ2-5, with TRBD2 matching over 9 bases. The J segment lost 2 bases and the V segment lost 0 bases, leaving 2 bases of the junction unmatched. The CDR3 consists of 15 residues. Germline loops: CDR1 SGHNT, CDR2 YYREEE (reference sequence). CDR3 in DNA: TGTGCCAGCAGCTTGGCAGCGGGGGGACAAGAGACCCAGTACTTC. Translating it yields CASSLAAGGQETQYF.